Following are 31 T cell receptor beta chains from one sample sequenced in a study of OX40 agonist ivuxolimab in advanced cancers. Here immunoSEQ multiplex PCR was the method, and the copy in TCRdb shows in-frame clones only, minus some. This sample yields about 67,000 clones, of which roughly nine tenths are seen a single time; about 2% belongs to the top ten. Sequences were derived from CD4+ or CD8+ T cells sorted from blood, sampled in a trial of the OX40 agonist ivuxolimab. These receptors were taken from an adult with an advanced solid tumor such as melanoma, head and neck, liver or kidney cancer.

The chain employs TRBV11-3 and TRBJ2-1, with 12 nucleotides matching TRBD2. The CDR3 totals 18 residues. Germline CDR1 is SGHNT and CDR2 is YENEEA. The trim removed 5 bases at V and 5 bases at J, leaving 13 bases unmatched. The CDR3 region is CASSPTGLAGGRNNEQFF. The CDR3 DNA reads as TGTGCCAGCAGCCCGACGGGACTAGCGGGCGGCAGAAACAATGAGCAGTTCTTC.

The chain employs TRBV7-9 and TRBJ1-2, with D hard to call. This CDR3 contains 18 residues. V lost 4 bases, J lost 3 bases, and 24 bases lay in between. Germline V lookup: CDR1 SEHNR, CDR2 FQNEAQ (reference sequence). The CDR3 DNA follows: TGTGCCAGCAGCTCCGGGGTGGGCACAGAAGTTGGGGACTATGGCTACACCTTC. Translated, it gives CASSSGVGTEVGDYGYTF.

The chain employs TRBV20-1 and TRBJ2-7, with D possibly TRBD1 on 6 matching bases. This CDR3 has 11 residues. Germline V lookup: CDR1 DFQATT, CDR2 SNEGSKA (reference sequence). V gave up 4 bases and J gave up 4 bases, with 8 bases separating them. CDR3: CSAITGYEQYF. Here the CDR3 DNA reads TGCAGTGCTATAACAGGGTACGAGCAGTACTTC.

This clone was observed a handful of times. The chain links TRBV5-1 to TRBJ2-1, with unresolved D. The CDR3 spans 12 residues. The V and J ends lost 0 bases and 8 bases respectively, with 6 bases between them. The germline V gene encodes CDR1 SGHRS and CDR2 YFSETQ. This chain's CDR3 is CASSLGLDEQFF. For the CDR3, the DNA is TGCGCCAGCAGCTTGGGGCTAGATGAGCAGTTCTTC. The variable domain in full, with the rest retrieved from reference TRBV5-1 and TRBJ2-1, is KAGVTQTPRYLIKTRGQQVTLSCSPISGHRSVSWYQQTPGQGLQFLFEYFSETQRNKGNFPGRFSGRQFSNSRSEMNVSTLELGDSALYLCASSLGLDEQFFGPGTRLTVL.

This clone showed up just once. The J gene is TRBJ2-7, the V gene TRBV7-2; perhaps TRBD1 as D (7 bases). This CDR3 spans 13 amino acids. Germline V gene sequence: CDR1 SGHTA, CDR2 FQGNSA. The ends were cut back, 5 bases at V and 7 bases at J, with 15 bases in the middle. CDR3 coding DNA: TGTGCCAGCAGCACTCAGGGGGGAACGGAGCAGTACTTC. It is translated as CASSTQGGTEQYF.

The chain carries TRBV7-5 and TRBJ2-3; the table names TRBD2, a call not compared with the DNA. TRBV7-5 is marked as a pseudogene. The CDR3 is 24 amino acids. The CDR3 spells CARSLAERVGARPPPGLTPDTQYF. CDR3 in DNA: TGTGCCAGAAGCTTAGCGGAGAGGGTTGGGGCCAGGCCCCCCCCAGGACTAACCCCAGATACGCAGTATTTT.

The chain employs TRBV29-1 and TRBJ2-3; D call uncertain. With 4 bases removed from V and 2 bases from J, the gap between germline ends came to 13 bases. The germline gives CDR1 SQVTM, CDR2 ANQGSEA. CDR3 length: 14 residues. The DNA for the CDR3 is TGCAGCGTTGCAACATCTCACAACACAGATACGCAGTATTTT. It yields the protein CSVATSHNTDTQYF.

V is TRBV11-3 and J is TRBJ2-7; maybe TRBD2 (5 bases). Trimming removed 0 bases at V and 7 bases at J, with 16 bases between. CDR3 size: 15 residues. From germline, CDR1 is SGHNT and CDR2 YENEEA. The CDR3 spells CASSLDSIGLGEQYF. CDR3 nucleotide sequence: TGTGCCAGCAGCTTAGATTCGATAGGACTCGGAGAGCAGTACTTC.

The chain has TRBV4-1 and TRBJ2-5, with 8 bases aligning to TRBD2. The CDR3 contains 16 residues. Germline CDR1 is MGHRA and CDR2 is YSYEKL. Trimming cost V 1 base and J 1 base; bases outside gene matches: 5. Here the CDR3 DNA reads TGCGCCAGCAGCCAAGGTACCCTAGCGGGCCAAGAGACCCAGTACTTC. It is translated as CASSQGTLAGQETQYF.

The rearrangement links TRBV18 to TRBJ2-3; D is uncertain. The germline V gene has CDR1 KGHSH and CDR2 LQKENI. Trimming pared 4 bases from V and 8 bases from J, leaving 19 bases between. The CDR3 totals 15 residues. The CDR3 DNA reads TGTGCCAGCTCACGAGACGGATACGAAATGTCTACGCAGTATTTT. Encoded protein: CASSRDGYEMSTQYF.

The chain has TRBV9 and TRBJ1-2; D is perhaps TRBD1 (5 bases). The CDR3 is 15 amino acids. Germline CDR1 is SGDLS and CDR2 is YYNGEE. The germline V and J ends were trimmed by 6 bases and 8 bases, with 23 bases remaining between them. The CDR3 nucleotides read TGTGCCAGCACCACTCTTCTGGGGGGTGCCCCGGGCTACACCTTC. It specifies CASTTLLGGAPGYTF.

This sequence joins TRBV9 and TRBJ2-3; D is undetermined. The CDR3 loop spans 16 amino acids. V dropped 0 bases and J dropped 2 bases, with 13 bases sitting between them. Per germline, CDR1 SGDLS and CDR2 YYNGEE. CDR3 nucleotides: TGTGCCAGCAGCGTAGGGGTGGACGGCTACACAGATACGCAGTATTTT. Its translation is CASSVGVDGYTDTQYF.

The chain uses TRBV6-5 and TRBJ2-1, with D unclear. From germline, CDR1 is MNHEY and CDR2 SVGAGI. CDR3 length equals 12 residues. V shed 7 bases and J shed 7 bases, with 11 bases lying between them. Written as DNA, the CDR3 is TGTGCCAGCATAGGCCGCAGTAATGAGCAGTTCTTC. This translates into CASIGRSNEQFF.

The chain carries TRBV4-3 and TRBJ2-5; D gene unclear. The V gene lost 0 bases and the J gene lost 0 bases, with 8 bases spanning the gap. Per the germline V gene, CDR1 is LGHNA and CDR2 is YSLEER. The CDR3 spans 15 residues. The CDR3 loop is CASSQDLADQETQYF. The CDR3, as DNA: TGCGCCAGCAGCCAAGATTTGGCAGACCAAGAGACCCAGTACTTC.

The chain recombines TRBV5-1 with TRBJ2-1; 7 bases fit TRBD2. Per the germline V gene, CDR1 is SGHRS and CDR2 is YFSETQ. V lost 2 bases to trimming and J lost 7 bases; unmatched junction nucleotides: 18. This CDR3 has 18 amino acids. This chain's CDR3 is CASSFGLLGRESWNEQFF. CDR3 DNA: TGCGCCAGCAGCTTCGGCCTACTAGGGCGGGAGAGCTGGAATGAGCAGTTCTTC.

The CDR3 nucleotides read TGTGCCAGCAGCTTAGGGGACGGCTATGGCTACACCTTC. Amino acid sequence: CASSLGDGYGYTF. This chain joins TRBV7-9 and TRBJ1-2, with a possible D match to TRBD1 (5 bases). V was cut by 1 base and J by 4 bases, with 7 bases left in between. The germline gives CDR1 SEHNR, CDR2 FQNEAQ (reference sequence). The CDR3 extends over 13 amino acids.

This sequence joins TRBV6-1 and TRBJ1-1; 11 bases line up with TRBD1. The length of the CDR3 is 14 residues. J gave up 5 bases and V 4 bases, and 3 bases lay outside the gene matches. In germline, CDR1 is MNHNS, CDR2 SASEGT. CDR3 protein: CASSGTGGRTEAFF. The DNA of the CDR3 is TGTGCCAGCAGTGGGACAGGGGGCAGGACTGAAGCTTTCTTT.

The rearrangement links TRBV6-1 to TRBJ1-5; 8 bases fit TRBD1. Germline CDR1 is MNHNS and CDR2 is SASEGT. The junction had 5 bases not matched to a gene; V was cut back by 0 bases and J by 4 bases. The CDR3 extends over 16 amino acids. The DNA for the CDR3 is TGTGCCAGCAGTGAAGCTCTGGGACAGGCGAATCAGCCCCAGCATTTT. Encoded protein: CASSEALGQANQPQHF.

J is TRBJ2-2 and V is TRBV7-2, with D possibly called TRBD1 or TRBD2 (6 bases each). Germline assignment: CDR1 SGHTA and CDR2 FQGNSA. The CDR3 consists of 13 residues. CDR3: CASRGQLTGELFF. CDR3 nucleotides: TGTGCGAGCCGGGGGCAACTCACCGGGGAGCTGTTTTTT.

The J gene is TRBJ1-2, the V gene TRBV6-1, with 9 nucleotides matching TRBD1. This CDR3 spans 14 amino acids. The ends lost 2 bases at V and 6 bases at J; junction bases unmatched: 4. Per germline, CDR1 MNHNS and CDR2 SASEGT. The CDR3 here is CASSELGQGDGYTF. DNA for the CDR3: TGTGCCAGCAGTGAACTGGGACAGGGAGATGGCTACACCTTC.

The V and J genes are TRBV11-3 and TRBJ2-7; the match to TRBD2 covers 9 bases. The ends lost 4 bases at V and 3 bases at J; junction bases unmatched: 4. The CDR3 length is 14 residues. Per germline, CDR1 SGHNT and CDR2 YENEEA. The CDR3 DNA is TGTGCCAGCAGCTCCGTAGCGGGAGTCTACGAGCAGTACTTC. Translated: CASSSVAGVYEQYF.

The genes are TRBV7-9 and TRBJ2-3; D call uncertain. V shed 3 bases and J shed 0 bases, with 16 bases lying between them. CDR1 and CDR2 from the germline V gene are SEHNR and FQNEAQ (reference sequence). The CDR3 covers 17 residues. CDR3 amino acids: CASSFVYGTSSTDTQYF. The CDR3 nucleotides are TGTGCCAGCAGCTTTGTCTACGGCACCTCCAGCACAGATACGCAGTATTTT.

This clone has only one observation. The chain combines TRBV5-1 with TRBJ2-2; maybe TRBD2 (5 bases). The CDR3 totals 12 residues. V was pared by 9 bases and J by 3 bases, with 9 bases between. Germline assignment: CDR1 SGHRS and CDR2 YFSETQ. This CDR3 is CATYGDTGELFF. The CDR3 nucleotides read TGCGCCACCTACGGGGACACCGGGGAGCTGTTTTTT.

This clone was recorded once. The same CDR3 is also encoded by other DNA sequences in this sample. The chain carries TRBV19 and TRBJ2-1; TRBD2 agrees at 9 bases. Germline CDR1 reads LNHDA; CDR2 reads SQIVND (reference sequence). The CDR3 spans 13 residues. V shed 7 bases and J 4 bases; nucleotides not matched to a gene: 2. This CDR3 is CASTTSGYNEQFF. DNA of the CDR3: TGTGCCAGTACGACTAGCGGATACAATGAGCAGTTCTTC.

CDR3 DNA: TGTGCCAGCAGCTTAAGGGGTGGAAAATTTCGGCCTTCGAAGGAAGCCGGAAACACCATATATTTT. Translation: CASSLRGGKFRPSKEAGNTIYF. This chain uses TRBV7-4 with TRBJ1-3, with D possibly matching TRBD1 (5 bases). The CDR3 extends over 22 amino acids. Trimming stripped 2 bases from V and 4 bases from J, with 33 bases between. CDR1 is SGHVT and CDR2 is SQSDAQ in the germline V gene.

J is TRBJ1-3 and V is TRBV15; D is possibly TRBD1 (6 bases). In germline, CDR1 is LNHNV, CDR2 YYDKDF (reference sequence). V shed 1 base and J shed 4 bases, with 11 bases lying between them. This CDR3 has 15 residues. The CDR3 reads CATSRATGSGNTIYF. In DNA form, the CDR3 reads TGTGCCACCAGCAGAGCGACAGGCTCCGGAAACACCATATATTTT.

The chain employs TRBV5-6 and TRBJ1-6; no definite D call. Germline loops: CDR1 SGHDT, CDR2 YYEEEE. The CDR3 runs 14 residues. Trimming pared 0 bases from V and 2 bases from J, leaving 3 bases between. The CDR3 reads CASSLGTYNSPLHF. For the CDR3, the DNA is TGTGCCAGCAGCTTGGGTACCTATAATTCACCCCTCCACTTT.

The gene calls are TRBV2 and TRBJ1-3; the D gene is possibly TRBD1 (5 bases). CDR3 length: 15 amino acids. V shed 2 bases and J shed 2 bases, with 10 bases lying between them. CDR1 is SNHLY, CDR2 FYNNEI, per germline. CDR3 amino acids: CASSEQGWAGNTIYF. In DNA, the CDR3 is TGTGCCAGCAGTGAACAGGGTTGGGCTGGAAACACCATATATTTT.

As DNA, the CDR3 is TGTGCCAGCAGCCCCACGGGACTAGCCAGTTGGGGTGAGCAGTTCTTC. Protein: CASSPTGLASWGEQFF. The V gene is TRBV13, the J gene TRBJ2-1, with TRBD2 matching 9 bases. This CDR3 is 16 amino acids long. Germline CDR1 reads PRHDT; CDR2 reads FYEKMQ (reference sequence). After removal of 5 bases from V and 9 bases from J, the junction contained 14 bases not matched to a gene.

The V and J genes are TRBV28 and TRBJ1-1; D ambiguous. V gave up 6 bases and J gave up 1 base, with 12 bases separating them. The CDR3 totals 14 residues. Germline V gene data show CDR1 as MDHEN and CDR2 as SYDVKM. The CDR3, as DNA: TGTGCCAGCAGCCGTTTCTTTCCGAACACTGAAGCTTTCTTT. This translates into CASSRFFPNTEAFF.

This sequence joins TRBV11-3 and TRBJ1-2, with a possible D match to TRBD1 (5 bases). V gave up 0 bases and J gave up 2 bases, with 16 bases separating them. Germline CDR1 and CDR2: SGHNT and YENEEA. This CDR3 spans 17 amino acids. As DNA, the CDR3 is TGTGCCAGCAGCTTAGAGTCGGGGAGTGCAGGGAACTATGGCTACACCTTC. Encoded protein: CASSLESGSAGNYGYTF.